The 8 T cell receptor beta chains below all came from one sample that was sequenced in a study of blood T cell repertoires in COVID-19. Sequencing used immunoSEQ multiplex PCR; TCRdb keeps in-frame clones, though not all of them. The sample contains 210,000 or so clones, approximately 84% of which appear only once. The sample taken for sequencing was peripheral blood. The receptors derive from a woman in her 70s with active or convalescent COVID-19.

The genes are TRBV28 and TRBJ1-1; 8 nucleotides match TRBD1. CDR1 is MDHEN and CDR2 is SYDVKM in the germline V gene. V shed 7 bases and J 0 bases; nucleotides not matched to a gene: 10. The CDR3 extends over 16 amino acids. The CDR3 bases are TGTGCCAGCAATCTCCGGACAGGGAACATGAACACTGAAGCTTTCTTT. Protein: CASNLRTGNMNTEAFF.

The chain has TRBV7-3 and TRBJ2-1; tentatively, D is TRBD2 (6 bases). This CDR3 has 15 residues. CDR1 is SGHTA and CDR2 is FQGTGA in the germline V gene. V was pared by 2 bases and J by 6 bases, with 14 bases between. The CDR3 spells CASSLGNAGPNEQFF. The CDR3, as DNA: TGTGCCAGCAGCTTAGGTAATGCGGGGCCCAATGAGCAGTTCTTC.

The chain links TRBV7-3 to TRBJ2-3, with D maybe TRBD1 (6 bases). Germline V gene sequence: CDR1 SGHTA, CDR2 FQGTGA. This CDR3 has 14 residues. Trimming pared 2 bases from V and 1 base from J, leaving 7 bases between. This chain's CDR3 is CASSLGGRTDTQYF. CDR3 DNA sequence: TGTGCCAGCAGCTTAGGGGGCCGCACAGATACGCAGTATTTT.

This rearrangement joins TRBV2 to TRBJ1-3; TRBD1 matches at 9 bases. V dropped 7 bases and J dropped 11; count of bases not matched to a gene: 9. The CDR3 totals 13 residues. Germline V CDR1 and CDR2: SNHLY, FYNNEI. The CDR3 loop is CASNRDREFPIYF. The CDR3 region has the DNA TGTGCCAGCAACCGGGACAGGGAATTCCCCATATATTTT.

The chain couples TRBV3-1 (or the pseudogene TRBV3-2) to TRBJ1-1, with 7 nucleotides matching TRBD1. Trimming removed 4 bases from V and 0 bases from J; junction bases left unmatched: 8. This CDR3 has 16 residues. Germline CDR1 LGHDT, CDR2 YNNKEL (reference sequence). The CDR3 DNA reads TGTGCCAGCAGCCCCTCGAGGGGGCTAATGAACACTGAAGCTTTCTTT. Encoded protein: CASSPSRGLMNTEAFF.

In nucleotides, the CDR3 is TGTGCCAGCAGCCAACTGAAACAGAGCTACGAGCAGTACTTC. Protein sequence: CASSQLKQSYEQYF. The rearrangement links TRBV3-1 (or the pseudogene TRBV3-2) to TRBJ2-7; D gene ambiguous. V lost 2 bases to trimming and J lost 3 bases, with 11 bases between them. The CDR3 extends over 14 amino acids. Germline-derived CDR1 and CDR2 are LGHDT and YNNKEL (reference sequence).

This clone was seen a single time. This chain joins TRBV6-1 and TRBJ2-1, with a possible D match to TRBD2 (5 bases). The V end was cut by 0 bases, the J end by 5 bases, with 17 bases between. Germline-derived CDR1 and CDR2 are MNHNS and SASEGT. This CDR3 is built from 17 residues. This CDR3 reads CASSEAPFAVEDNEQFF. In nucleotides, the CDR3 is TGTGCCAGCAGTGAAGCCCCCTTTGCGGTGGAGGACAATGAGCAGTTCTTC.

The J gene is TRBJ1-1, the V gene TRBV5-6, with D hard to call. The CDR3 covers 16 residues. Looked up from germline, CDR1 is SGHDT and CDR2 is YYEEEE. V was clipped by 4 bases and J by 2 bases, with 18 bases between them. CDR3: CASSLTPSLSNTEAFF. DNA for the CDR3: TGTGCCAGCAGCCTCACGCCGAGTTTGAGTAACACTGAAGCTTTCTTT.